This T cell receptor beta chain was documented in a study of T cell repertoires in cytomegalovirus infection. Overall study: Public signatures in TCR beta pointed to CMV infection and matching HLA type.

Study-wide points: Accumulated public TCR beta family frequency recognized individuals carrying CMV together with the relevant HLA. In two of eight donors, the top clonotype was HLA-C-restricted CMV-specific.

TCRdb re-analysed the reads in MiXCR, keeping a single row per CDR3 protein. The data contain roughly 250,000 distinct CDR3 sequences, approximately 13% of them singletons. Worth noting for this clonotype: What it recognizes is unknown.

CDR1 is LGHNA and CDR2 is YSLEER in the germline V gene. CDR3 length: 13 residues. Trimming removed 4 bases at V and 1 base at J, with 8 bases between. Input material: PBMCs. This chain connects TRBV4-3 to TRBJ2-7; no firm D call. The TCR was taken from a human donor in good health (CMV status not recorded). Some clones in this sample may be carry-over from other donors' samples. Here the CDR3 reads CASSRAPSYEQYF. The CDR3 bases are TGCGCCAGCAGCCGGGCCCCTTCCTACGAGCAGTACTTC.